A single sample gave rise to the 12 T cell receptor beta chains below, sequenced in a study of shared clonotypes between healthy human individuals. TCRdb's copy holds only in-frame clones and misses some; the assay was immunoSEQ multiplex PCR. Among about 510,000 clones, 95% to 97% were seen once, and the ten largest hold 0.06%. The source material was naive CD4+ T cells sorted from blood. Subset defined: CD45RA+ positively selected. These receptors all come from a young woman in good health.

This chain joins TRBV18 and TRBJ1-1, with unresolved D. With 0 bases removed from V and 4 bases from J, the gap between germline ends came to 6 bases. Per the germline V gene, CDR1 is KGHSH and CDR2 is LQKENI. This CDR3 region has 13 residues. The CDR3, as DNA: TGTGCCAGCTCACCACCGTGGGGCACTGAAGCTTTCTTT. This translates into CASSPPWGTEAFF. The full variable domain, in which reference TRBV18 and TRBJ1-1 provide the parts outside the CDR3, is NAGVMQNPRHLVRRRGQEARLRCSPMKGHSHVYWYRQLPEEGLKFMVYLQKENIIDESGMPKERFSAEFPKEGPSILRIQQVVRGDSAAYFCASSPPWGTEAFFGQGTRLTVV.

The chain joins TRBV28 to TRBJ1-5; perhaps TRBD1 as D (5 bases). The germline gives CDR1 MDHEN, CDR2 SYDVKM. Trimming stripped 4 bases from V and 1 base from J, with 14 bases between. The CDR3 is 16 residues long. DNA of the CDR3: TGTGCCAGCAGTTCCGGGAGGGGAACAAGCAATCAGCCCCAGCATTTT. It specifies CASSSGRGTSNQPQHF. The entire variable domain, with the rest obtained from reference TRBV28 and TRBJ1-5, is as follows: DVKVTQSSRYLVKRTGEKVFLECVQDMDHENMFWYRQDPGLGLRLIYFSYDVKMKEKGDIPEGYSVSREKKERFSLILESASTNQTSMYLCASSSGRGTSNQPQHFGDGTRLSIL.

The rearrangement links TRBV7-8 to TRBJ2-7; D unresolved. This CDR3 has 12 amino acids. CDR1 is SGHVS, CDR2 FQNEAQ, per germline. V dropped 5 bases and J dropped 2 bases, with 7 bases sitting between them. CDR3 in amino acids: CASSLYPYEQYF. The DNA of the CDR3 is TGTGCCAGCAGCCTCTACCCCTACGAGCAGTACTTC.

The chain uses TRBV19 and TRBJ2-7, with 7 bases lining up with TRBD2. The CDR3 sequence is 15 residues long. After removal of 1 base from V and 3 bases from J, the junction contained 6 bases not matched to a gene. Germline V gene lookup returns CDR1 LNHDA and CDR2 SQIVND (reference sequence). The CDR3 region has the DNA TGTGCCAGTAGTATAGGGGCGGGAGCAGTCTACGAGCAGTACTTC. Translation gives CASSIGAGAVYEQYF.

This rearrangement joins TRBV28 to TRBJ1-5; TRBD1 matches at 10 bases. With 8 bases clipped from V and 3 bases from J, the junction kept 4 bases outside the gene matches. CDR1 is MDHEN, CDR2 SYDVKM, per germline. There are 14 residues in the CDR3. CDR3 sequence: CASWTGGTNQPQHF. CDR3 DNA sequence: TGTGCCAGCTGGACAGGGGGGACCAATCAGCCCCAGCATTTT.

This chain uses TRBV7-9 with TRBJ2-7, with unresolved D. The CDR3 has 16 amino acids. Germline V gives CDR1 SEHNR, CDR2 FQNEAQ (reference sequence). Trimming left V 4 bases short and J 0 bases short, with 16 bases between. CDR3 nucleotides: TGTGCCAGCAGCTCCCCCACAAAATTGTTCTCCTACGAGCAGTACTTC. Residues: CASSSPTKLFSYEQYF. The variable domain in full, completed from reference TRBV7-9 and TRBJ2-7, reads DTGVSQNPRHKITKRGQNVTFRCDPISEHNRLYWYRQTLGQGPEFLTYFQNEAQLEKSRLLSDRFSAERPKGSFSTLEIQRTEQGDSAMYLCASSSPTKLFSYEQYFGPGTRLTVT.

CDR3 sequence reads: CASGPWGNGANVLTF. The CDR3 nucleotides are TGTGCCAGCGGACCGTGGGGGAACGGGGCCAACGTCCTGACTTTC. The chain joins TRBV2 to TRBJ2-6; D is perhaps TRBD1 or TRBD2 (5 bases each). Germline-derived CDR1 and CDR2 are SNHLY and FYNNEI. The CDR3 is 15 residues long. Trimming shortened V by 8 bases and J by 4 bases, and 15 bases separated the two germline ends.

The CDR3 sequence: CASSLGQGFSYEQYF. The CDR3 DNA reads TGTGCCAGCAGCTTGGGACAGGGATTCTCCTACGAGCAGTACTTC. The chain links TRBV7-9 to TRBJ2-7; 9 positions agree with TRBD1. In germline, CDR1 is SEHNR, CDR2 FQNEAQ (reference sequence). The CDR3 is 15 residues long. Germline trimming cut 3 bases from V and 0 bases from J; bases unmatched to any gene: 3.

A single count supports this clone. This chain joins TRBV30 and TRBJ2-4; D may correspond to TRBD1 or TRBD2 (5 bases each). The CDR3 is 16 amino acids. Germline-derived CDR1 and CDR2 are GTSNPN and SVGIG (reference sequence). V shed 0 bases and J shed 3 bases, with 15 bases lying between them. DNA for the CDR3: TGTGCCTGGAGTGTGGGAAGTGGGGGTTTCAAAAACATTCAGTACTTC. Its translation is CAWSVGSGGFKNIQYF.

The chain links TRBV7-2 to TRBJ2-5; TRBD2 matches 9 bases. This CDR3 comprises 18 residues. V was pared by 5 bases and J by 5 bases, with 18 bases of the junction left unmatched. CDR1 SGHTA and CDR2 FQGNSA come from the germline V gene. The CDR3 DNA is TGTGCCAGCAGCCCCACTTGGGCGGGAGGGCCGGGGGAGGAGACCCAGTACTTC. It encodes CASSPTWAGGPGEETQYF.

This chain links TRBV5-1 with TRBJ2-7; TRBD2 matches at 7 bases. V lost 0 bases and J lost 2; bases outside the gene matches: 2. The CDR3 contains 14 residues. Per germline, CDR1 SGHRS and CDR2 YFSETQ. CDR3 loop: CASSLGGSAYEQYF. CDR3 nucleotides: TGCGCCAGCAGCTTGGGCGGGAGCGCCTACGAGCAGTACTTC. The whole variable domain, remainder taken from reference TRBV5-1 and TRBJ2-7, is KAGVTQTPRYLIKTRGQQVTLSCSPISGHRSVSWYQQTPGQGLQFLFEYFSETQRNKGNFPGRFSGRQFSNSRSEMNVSTLELGDSALYLCASSLGGSAYEQYFGPGTRLTVT.

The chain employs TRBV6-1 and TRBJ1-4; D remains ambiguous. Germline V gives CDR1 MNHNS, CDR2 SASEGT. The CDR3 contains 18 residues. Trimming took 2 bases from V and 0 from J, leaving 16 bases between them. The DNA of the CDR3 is TGTGCCAGCAGTGAAAGGAGTTGGCGGCATGCAACTAATGAAAAACTGTTTTTT. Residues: CASSERSWRHATNEKLFF.